Presented here are 31 T cell receptor beta chains from one specimen sequenced in a study of CD8 T cells in ankylosing spondylitis (TCRdb year 2017). The library relied on 5' RACE. These reads were obtained on an Illumina HiSeq 2500. TCRdb reran the public reads through fastp at Q25 and MiXCR, keeping productive beta chains. One record per CDR3 amino acid sequence lists the most common genes and DNA. The sample table holds about 270,000 distinct CDR3 sequences, of which around 32% were seen once. Approximately 4.6% of the sample lies in the top ten. The sample consisted of blood, either unsorted or a sorted T cell fraction (not recorded which). The receptors come from a male donor with ankylosing spondylitis or in good health (not recorded which).

The rearrangement links TRBV3-1 to TRBJ2-7; 7 bases agree with TRBD2. From germline, CDR1 is LGHDT and CDR2 YNNKEL (reference sequence). CDR3 length equals 11 residues. The V gene end was trimmed by 10 bases and the J gene end by 7 bases; junction bases not matched to a gene: 7. As DNA, the CDR3 is TGTGCCACCGCCGGGGGGAGTGAGCAGTACTTC. Amino acids: CATAGGSEQYF.

The chain employs TRBV20-1 and TRBJ1-2; D might be TRBD1 (5 bases). CDR1 DFQATT and CDR2 SNEGSKA come from the germline V gene (reference sequence). V gave up 6 bases and J gave up 7 bases, with 21 bases separating them. This CDR3 has 14 residues. CDR3 region: CSAQRNQGGGGYTF. CDR3 nucleotides: TGCAGTGCGCAGAGAAATCAGGGAGGTGGTGGCTACACCTTC.

The chain uses TRBV5-1 and TRBJ2-3; TRBD2 matches 8 bases. V shed 4 bases and J 2 bases; nucleotides not matched to a gene: 9. Germline CDR1 and CDR2: SGHRS and YFSETQ. The CDR3 is 16 amino acids. CDR3 region: CASSPRAGATTDTQYF. CDR3 sequence (DNA): TGCGCCAGCAGCCCCCGAGCGGGGGCAACCACAGATACGCAGTATTTT.

The rearrangement joins TRBV27 to TRBJ1-1; TRBD1 matches 9 bases. The germline V gene encodes CDR1 MNHEY and CDR2 SMNVEV (reference sequence). The CDR3 contains 16 residues. J gave up 0 bases and V 4 bases, and 6 bases lay outside the gene matches. In DNA, the CDR3 is TGTGCCAGCAGTTCTCGGACAGGGGTTGTGAACACTGAAGCTTTCTTT. It translates to CASSSRTGVVNTEAFF.

This clonotype was seen more than once but under ten times. The rearrangement uses TRBV20-1 and TRBJ2-7; TRBD1 is a possible D gene (5 bases). Per germline, CDR1 DFQATT and CDR2 SNEGSKA (reference sequence). The germline V and J ends were trimmed by 7 bases and 0 bases, with 7 bases remaining between them. The CDR3 is 11 amino acids. The CDR3 region is CSVDTSYEQYF. DNA for the CDR3: TGCAGTGTGGACACCTCCTACGAGCAGTACTTC.

This chain joins TRBV29-1 and TRBJ1-2; D remains unclear. The germline CDR1 and CDR2 sequences are SQVTM and ANQGSEA. The V end lost 1 base, the J end lost 4 bases, and 19 bases lay between the germline ends. The CDR3 is made up of 16 amino acids. For the CDR3, the DNA is TGCAGCGTTGAAGGAGAGGTCGACACGTCCCGCTATGGCTACACCTTC. Translated: CSVEGEVDTSRYGYTF.

The J gene is TRBJ2-1, the V gene TRBV15, with 10 bases fitting TRBD1. Germline loops: CDR1 LNHNV, CDR2 YYDKDF (reference sequence). This CDR3 contains 15 residues. The J segment lost 2 bases and the V segment lost 3 bases, leaving 1 base of the junction unmatched. The CDR3 region has the DNA TGTGCCACCAGCAGGGGGACAGGGGCCTACAATGAGCAGTTCTTC. As protein: CATSRGTGAYNEQFF.

This chain uses TRBV10-2 with TRBJ2-7; 7 nucleotides match TRBD1. The CDR3 is 12 residues long. Germline CDR1 reads WSHSY; CDR2 reads SAAADI. Trimming removed 6 bases from V and 5 bases from J; junction bases left unmatched: 4. The CDR3 region is CASSQGENEQYF. The CDR3 coding sequence is TGCGCCAGCAGCCAGGGGGAGAACGAGCAGTACTTC.

This clonotype was counted only a few times. The chain recombines TRBV28 with TRBJ2-3; D gene uncertain. This CDR3 comprises 15 residues. The V gene's germline CDR1 is MDHEN and CDR2 SYDVKM. Trimming took 1 base from V and 2 from J, leaving 10 bases between them. CDR3 coding DNA: TGTGCCAGCAGTTTATTGACCGGAAACACAGATACGCAGTATTTT. The encoded protein is CASSLLTGNTDTQYF.

V is TRBV20-1 and J is TRBJ2-5; possible D gene TRBD2, 6 bases. V lost 3 bases and J 3 bases, leaving 14 bases between the germline ends. The CDR3 is 14 residues long. The V gene's germline CDR1 is DFQATT and CDR2 SNEGSKA (reference sequence). The DNA for the CDR3 is TGCAGTGCTAGTCATCTATCGGGGGAAGAGACCCAGTACTTC. As protein: CSASHLSGEETQYF.

The V and J genes are TRBV6-5 and TRBJ1-6, with D tentatively TRBD1 (6 bases). Looked up from germline, CDR1 is MNHEY and CDR2 is SVGAGI. Trimming removed 4 bases from V and 6 bases from J, with 13 bases in between. The CDR3 loop spans 15 amino acids. CDR3 protein: CASSSGRGPNSPLHF. The CDR3 DNA follows: TGTGCCAGCAGTTCCGGCAGGGGCCCTAATTCACCCCTCCACTTT.

The chain is built from TRBV12-3 or TRBV12-4 and TRBJ2-7; 12 bases are shared with TRBD1. V lost 3 bases, J lost 6 bases, and 6 bases stayed unmatched. This CDR3 has 15 residues. CDR3 bases: TGTGCCAGCAGTTTTTTGGGACAGGGGGCGTTCGAGCAGTACTTC. The encoded protein is CASSFLGQGAFEQYF.

On this clonotype itself: The junction and the germline gene differ at one end; a read error may be behind it. This rearrangement joins TRBV9 to TRBJ2-6; 10 nucleotides line up with TRBD1. This CDR3 region has 18 residues. Germline-derived CDR1 and CDR2 are SGDLS and YYNGEE. The CDR3: CASSRRTGGTSGANGLTF. DNA of the CDR3: TGTGCCAGCAGCAGAAGGACAGGGGGGACCTCTGGGGCCAACGGCCTGACTTTC. The variable domain in full, with the rest retrieved from reference TRBV9 and TRBJ2-6, is DSGVTQTPKHLITATGQRVTLRCSPRSGDLSVYWYQQSLDQGLQFLIQYYNGEERAKGNILERFSAQQFPDLHSELNLSSLELGDSALYFCASSRRTGGTSGANGLTFGAGSRLTVL.

The chain carries TRBV6-1 and TRBJ1-2; D perhaps matches TRBD1 (5 bases). Trimming pared 3 bases from V and 0 bases from J, leaving 14 bases between. The CDR3 is made up of 16 amino acids. CDR1 is MNHNS, CDR2 SASEGT, per germline. The CDR3 sequence is CASSDPRGLANYGYTF. CDR3 bases: TGTGCCAGCAGTGACCCGCGGGGGTTAGCTAACTATGGCTACACCTTC.

This clonotype has just a few counts. This chain connects TRBV27 to TRBJ1-6; unclear D gene. CDR3 length equals 12 residues. CDR1 is MNHEY, CDR2 SMNVEV, per germline (reference sequence). V shed 5 bases and J shed 6 bases, with 5 bases lying between them. CDR3 sequence: CASSPPNSPLHF. CDR3 nucleotide sequence: TGTGCCAGCAGTCCTCCTAATTCACCCCTCCACTTT.

This clonotype appeared a few times. This chain joins TRBV7-2 and TRBJ2-3; D is unresolved. CDR3 length: 15 residues. The germline CDR1 and CDR2 sequences are SGHTA and FQGNSA. Trimming pared 5 bases from V and 0 bases from J, leaving 12 bases between. Here the CDR3 DNA reads TGTGCCAGCAGCCCCGGCGTGGGGAGCACAGATACGCAGTATTTT. It yields the protein CASSPGVGSTDTQYF.

The chain combines TRBV6-4 with TRBJ2-3; D not resolved. V dropped 6 bases and J dropped 0 bases, with 13 bases sitting between them. CDR1 MRHNA and CDR2 SNTAGT come from the germline V gene. The CDR3 covers 15 residues. This CDR3 reads CASRASAYSTDTQYF. Written as DNA, the CDR3 is TGTGCCAGCAGAGCTTCAGCTTACAGCACAGATACGCAGTATTTT.

The CDR3 spells CSASDQYNEQFF. CDR3 nucleotide sequence: TGCAGTGCTAGTGACCAATACAATGAGCAGTTCTTC. V usage is TRBV20-1 and J usage is TRBJ2-1; D gene uncertain. Germline V lookup: CDR1 DFQATT, CDR2 SNEGSKA (reference sequence). The CDR3 sequence is 12 residues long. V shed 3 bases and J shed 4 bases, with 7 bases lying between them.

This sequence joins TRBV20-1 and TRBJ2-7; TRBD1 aligns across 7 bases. Germline CDR1 and CDR2: DFQATT and SNEGSKA (reference sequence). The trim removed 6 bases at V and 1 base at J, leaving 6 bases unmatched. CDR3 size: 13 residues. Written as DNA, the CDR3 is TGCAGTGCCGACCCGGGACAGTCCTACGAGCAGTACTTC. Its translation: CSADPGQSYEQYF.

The chain is built from TRBV29-1 and TRBJ1-1, with D tentatively TRBD1 (6 bases). Germline V gene data show CDR1 as SQVTM and CDR2 as ANQGSEA. V dropped 6 bases and J dropped 3 bases, with 20 bases sitting between them. The CDR3 extends over 15 amino acids. CDR3 sequence reads: CSVDHRALEYTEAFF. CDR3 sequence (DNA): TGCAGCGTGGACCACAGGGCGCTGGAGTACACTGAAGCTTTCTTT. Using reference TRBV29-1 and TRBJ1-1 for the parts outside the CDR3, the full variable domain is SAVISQKPSRDICQRGTSLTIQCQVDSQVTMMFWYRQQPGQSLTLIATANQGSEATYESGFVIDKFPISRPNLTFSTLTVSNMSPEDSSIYLCSVDHRALEYTEAFFGQGTRLTVV.

This sequence joins TRBV20-1 and TRBJ1-6, with TRBD1 matching over 7 bases. V was pared by 3 bases and J by 14 bases, with 13 bases of the junction left unmatched. Looked up from germline, CDR1 is DFQATT and CDR2 is SNEGSKA (reference sequence). The CDR3 loop spans 14 amino acids. As DNA, the CDR3 is TGCAGTGCTAGGCCCAGGGGGATAATTGGATCCCTCCACTTT. Translating gives CSARPRGIIGSLHF.

There are a few counts of this clonotype. The V call is TRBV11-2, the J call TRBJ2-5; 8 bases map to TRBD2. The CDR3 is made up of 15 amino acids. Germline V gene lookup returns CDR1 SGHAT and CDR2 FQNNGV. V lost 5 bases and J lost 3; bases outside the gene matches: 8. CDR3 amino acids: CASSPRGSGEETQYF. CDR3 DNA: TGTGCCAGCAGCCCCCGGGGTAGCGGGGAAGAGACCCAGTACTTC.

This clonotype was observed a handful of times. This rearrangement joins TRBV28 to TRBJ1-2, with D perhaps TRBD1 (6 bases). V lost 6 bases and J lost 5, with 10 bases in between. CDR3 length: 12 residues. The germline V gene has CDR1 MDHEN and CDR2 SYDVKM. Here the CDR3 DNA reads TGTGCCAGCAGGGACGGACAGTATGGCTACACCTTC. Encoded protein: CASRDGQYGYTF.

This clonotype was detected ten times or more. V gene TRBV6-5 combines with J gene TRBJ2-1; D is ambiguous. Trimming shortened V by 2 bases and J by 5 bases, and 13 bases separated the two germline ends. The V gene's germline CDR1 is MNHEY and CDR2 SVGAGI. This CDR3 is built from 15 residues. The CDR3, as DNA: TGTGCCAGCAGTTACACGTCTTCGGAACACAATGAGCAGTTCTTC. Protein product: CASSYTSSEHNEQFF.

The J gene is TRBJ2-7, the V gene TRBV6-5, with D perhaps matching TRBD1 or TRBD2 (7 bases each). Deletions cut 2 bases from V and 4 bases from J, with 15 bases between. Germline V lookup: CDR1 MNHEY, CDR2 SVGAGI. This CDR3 is built from 15 residues. The CDR3 region is CASSYRGRGRYEQYF. CDR3 nucleotide sequence: TGTGCCAGCAGTTACCGTGGGAGGGGGCGGTACGAGCAGTACTTC.

This chain connects TRBV5-6 to TRBJ2-1; 11 positions agree with TRBD2. The CDR3 contains 16 residues. Germline V gene lookup returns CDR1 SGHDT and CDR2 YYEEEE. V was pared by 4 bases and J by 4 bases, with 7 bases of the junction left unmatched. This chain's CDR3 is CASSTRLAGLYNEQFF. The CDR3 nucleotides read TGTGCCAGCAGCACAAGACTAGCGGGGCTATACAATGAGCAGTTCTTC. Full variable domain (remainder filled in from reference TRBV5-6 and TRBJ2-1): DAGVTQSPTHLIKTRGQQVTLRCSPKSGHDTVSWYQQALGQGPQFIFQYYEEEERQRGNFPDRFSGHQFPNYSSELNVNALLLGDSALYLCASSTRLAGLYNEQFFGPGTRLTVL.

This clonotype was detected a few times. The J gene is TRBJ2-5, the V gene TRBV20-1; D is possibly TRBD2 (6 bases). The CDR3 contains 16 residues. Germline CDR1 and CDR2: DFQATT and SNEGSKA (reference sequence). Trimming pared 3 bases from V and 0 bases from J, leaving 17 bases between. CDR3 bases: TGCAGTGCTAGGCCACTCCTTCCGGGGGACCAAGAGACCCAGTACTTC. It codes for CSARPLLPGDQETQYF.

This clonotype appeared a few times. J is TRBJ2-2 and V is TRBV25-1, with D tentatively TRBD1 (5 bases). The CDR3 totals 15 residues. Germline CDR1 is MGHDK and CDR2 is SYGVNS. Trimming shortened V by 6 bases and J by 3 bases, and 14 bases separated the two germline ends. CDR3 in amino acids: CASRARGRDTGELFF. The CDR3 DNA sequence: TGTGCCAGCAGGGCTAGGGGTCGGGACACCGGGGAGCTGTTTTTT.

This clonotype was found a few times. The gene calls are TRBV27 and TRBJ2-3, with D unclear. With 4 bases removed from V and 2 bases from J, the gap between germline ends came to 13 bases. The CDR3 has 15 residues. Per the germline V gene, CDR1 is MNHEY and CDR2 is SMNVEV (reference sequence). CDR3 region: CASSSFQYLTDTQYF. CDR3 coding DNA: TGTGCCAGCAGTTCCTTTCAATACCTCACAGATACGCAGTATTTT.

This clonotype turned up a few times. This chain uses TRBV7-2 with TRBJ2-3; D gene ambiguous. Germline lookup yields CDR1 SGHTA and CDR2 FQGNSA. CDR3 length: 13 residues. V was shortened by 2 bases and J by 4 bases, with 7 bases between the two germline ends. The CDR3 loop is CASSLIRPDTQYF. CDR3 bases: TGTGCCAGCAGCTTAATCAGGCCAGATACGCAGTATTTT.

This chain joins TRBV28 and TRBJ2-3; tentatively, D is TRBD2 (6 bases). The CDR3 is made up of 16 amino acids. Germline values: CDR1 MDHEN, CDR2 SYDVKM. Trimming stripped 7 bases from V and 8 bases from J, with 25 bases between. CDR3 coding DNA: TGTGCCAGCACGGAGGGGCCCGTATATACTAGGAGTACGCAGTATTTT. This gives the protein CASTEGPVYTRSTQYF. Full variable domain (remainder filled in from reference TRBV28 and TRBJ2-3): DVKVTQSSRYLVKRTGEKVFLECVQDMDHENMFWYRQDPGLGLRLIYFSYDVKMKEKGDIPEGYSVSREKKERFSLILESASTNQTSMYLCASTEGPVYTRSTQYFGPGTRLTVL.